A selection of T cell receptor beta chains follows, all from one sample in a study of blood T cell repertoires in COVID-19. Sequencing was performed with immunoSEQ multiplex PCR; in TCRdb, only in-frame clones are kept and a portion is missing. The table includes under 40,000 clones, about 85% detected once. The sample consisted of peripheral blood. The source is a woman older than 75 with active or convalescent COVID-19. The CDR3 runs from the conserved cysteine through the conserved F or W. Fields, in order: CDR3 protein, CDR3 DNA, D gene, clone size, V gene, J gene. D genes are given only for firm matches. Clone size appears in some rows only: once, few, many, or a class for an expanded clone.

CDR3 protein: CASSFSQGPSSGYTF
CDR3 DNA: TGCGCCAGCAGCTTCTCCCAGGGTCCCTCTTCTGGCTACACCTTC
D gene: NA
clone size: NA
V gene: TRBV5-1
J gene: TRBJ1-2

CDR3 protein: CASSSLTGGYNSPLHF
CDR3 DNA: TGTGCCAGCAGCTCACTTACAGGGGGCTATAATTCACCCCTCCACTTT
D gene: TRBD1
clone size: NA
V gene: TRBV7-8
J gene: TRBJ1-6

CDR3 protein: CASKDRGAYQETQYF
CDR3 DNA: TGTGCCAGCAAGGACAGGGGGGCCTACCAAGAGACCCAGTACTTC
D gene: TRBD1
clone size: few
V gene: TRBV2
J gene: TRBJ2-5

CDR3 protein: CASSLSSVNTEAFF
CDR3 DNA: TGTGCCAGCAGCTTATCCTCAGTGAACACTGAAGCTTTCTTT
D gene: NA
clone size: NA
V gene: TRBV7-8
J gene: TRBJ1-1

CDR3 protein: CASSSGTPTDTQYF
CDR3 DNA: TGTGCCAGCAGCTCCGGGACACCCACAGATACGCAGTATTTT
D gene: NA
clone size: NA
V gene: TRBV7-8
J gene: TRBJ2-3

CDR3 protein: CASSFTPGSSAGNTIYF
CDR3 DNA: TGTGCCAGCAGCTTTACCCCAGGGTCGTCCGCTGGAAACACCATATATTTT
D gene: NA
clone size: NA
V gene: TRBV4-2
J gene: TRBJ1-3

CDR3 protein: CASSQRWDIADTQYF
CDR3 DNA: TGTGCCAGCAGCCAGCGATGGGACATCGCAGATACGCAGTATTTT
D gene: NA
clone size: few
V gene: TRBV11-2
J gene: TRBJ2-3

CDR3 protein: CASSQRWSQGNTEAFF
CDR3 DNA: TGCGCCAGCAGCCAAAGATGGAGCCAGGGGAACACTGAAGCTTTCTTT
D gene: NA
clone size: NA
V gene: TRBV4-1
J gene: TRBJ1-1

CDR3 protein: CASSVGGRANNSPLHF
CDR3 DNA: TGTGCCAGCAGCGTAGGTGGCAGGGCCAATAATTCACCCCTCCACTTT
D gene: NA
clone size: NA
V gene: TRBV9
J gene: TRBJ1-6

CDR3 protein: CASRFGTGSYEQYF
CDR3 DNA: TGTGCCAGCAGATTCGGGACAGGCTCTTACGAGCAGTACTTC
D gene: TRBD1
clone size: NA
V gene: TRBV11-2
J gene: TRBJ2-7

CDR3 protein: CASSLEVGTWLGYTF
CDR3 DNA: TGCGCCAGCAGCTTGGAGGTAGGGACTTGGCTCGGCTACACCTTC
D gene: NA
clone size: NA
V gene: TRBV5-1
J gene: TRBJ1-2

CDR3 protein: CASSLLGQNTEAFF
CDR3 DNA: TGTGCCAGCAGTTTGTTGGGGCAGAACACTGAAGCTTTCTTT
D gene: NA
clone size: NA
V gene: TRBV28
J gene: TRBJ1-1

CDR3 protein: CAIRPTGVGNTIYF
CDR3 DNA: TGTGCCATCAGACCGACAGGGGTGGGAAACACCATATATTTT
D gene: TRBD1
clone size: NA
V gene: TRBV10-3
J gene: TRBJ1-3

CDR3 protein: CASSLQTGYGSPLHF
CDR3 DNA: TGTGCCAGCAGCTTACAGACAGGGTACGGCTCACCCCTCCACTTT
D gene: TRBD1
clone size: NA
V gene: TRBV5-4
J gene: TRBJ1-6

CDR3 protein: CASLSEPYNEQFF
CDR3 DNA: TGTGCTAGTCTCTCAGAACCATACAATGAGCAGTTCTTC
D gene: NA
clone size: few
V gene: TRBV12-5
J gene: TRBJ2-1

CDR3 protein: CASSEVGGSQETQYF
CDR3 DNA: TGTGCCAGCAGTGAAGTGGGGGGTTCCCAAGAGACCCAGTACTTC
D gene: NA
clone size: NA
V gene: TRBV6-1
J gene: TRBJ2-5

CDR3 protein: CASSLGQGNEQFF
CDR3 DNA: TGTGCCAGCAGCTTAGGACAGGGCAATGAGCAGTTCTTC
D gene: TRBD1
clone size: NA
V gene: TRBV11-1
J gene: TRBJ2-1

CDR3 protein: CASSDSGTANYGYTF
CDR3 DNA: TGTGCCAGCAGTGACTCCGGGACAGCTAACTATGGCTACACCTTC
D gene: TRBD1
clone size: NA
V gene: TRBV6-4
J gene: TRBJ1-2

CDR3 protein: CASSEAQGASYEQYF
CDR3 DNA: TGTGCCAGCAGTGAAGCGCAGGGGGCTTCCTACGAGCAGTACTTC
D gene: TRBD1
clone size: NA
V gene: TRBV6-1
J gene: TRBJ2-7

CDR3 protein: CASSVASGGAYEQYF
CDR3 DNA: TGTGCCAGCAGCGTAGCGAGCGGGGGAGCGTACGAGCAGTACTTC
D gene: TRBD2
clone size: NA
V gene: TRBV9
J gene: TRBJ2-7

CDR3 protein: CASRKGTADGYTF
CDR3 DNA: TGTGCCAGCAGAAAAGGGACAGCTGATGGCTACACCTTC
D gene: TRBD1
clone size: medium-sized
V gene: TRBV6-5
J gene: TRBJ1-2

CDR3 protein: CASSVSGTSGYTGELFF
CDR3 DNA: TGTGCCAGCAGCGTATCCGGGACTAGCGGTTACACCGGGGAGCTGTTTTTT
D gene: TRBD2
clone size: NA
V gene: TRBV9
J gene: TRBJ2-2

CDR3 protein: CASSTQVNTEAFF
CDR3 DNA: TGTGCCAGTAGCACCCAGGTGAACACTGAAGCTTTCTTT
D gene: NA
clone size: NA
V gene: TRBV19
J gene: TRBJ1-1

CDR3 protein: CAISESGRNTDTQYF
CDR3 DNA: TGTGCCATCAGTGAAAGCGGGAGAAACACAGATACGCAGTATTTT
D gene: TRBD2
clone size: NA
V gene: TRBV10-3
J gene: TRBJ2-3

CDR3 protein: CASSSWTGGKYGYTF
CDR3 DNA: TGTGCCAGCAGTTCGTGGACAGGGGGTAAATATGGCTACACCTTC
D gene: TRBD1
clone size: NA
V gene: TRBV27
J gene: TRBJ1-2

CDR3 protein: CASSPRDVNTEAFF
CDR3 DNA: TGTGCCAGTAGTCCCCGGGATGTGAACACTGAAGCTTTCTTT
D gene: NA
clone size: NA
V gene: TRBV19
J gene: TRBJ1-1

CDR3 protein: CASSRTGAGNTIYF
CDR3 DNA: TGTGCCAGCAGCCGAACAGGGGCTGGAAACACCATATATTTT
D gene: TRBD1
clone size: NA
V gene: TRBV11-2
J gene: TRBJ1-3

CDR3 protein: CASHFSDSYGYTF
CDR3 DNA: TGCGCCAGTCACTTCTCGGACAGCTATGGCTACACCTTC
D gene: NA
clone size: NA
V gene: TRBV10-2
J gene: TRBJ1-2

CDR3 protein: CASSVTGIHEQYF
CDR3 DNA: TGTGCCAGCAGCGTGACAGGAATTCACGAGCAGTACTTC
D gene: NA
clone size: NA
V gene: TRBV9
J gene: TRBJ2-7

CDR3 protein: CSGGQGNTEAFF
CDR3 DNA: TGCAGCGGGGGACAGGGGAACACTGAAGCTTTCTTT
D gene: TRBD1
clone size: once
V gene: TRBV29-1
J gene: TRBJ1-1

CDR3 protein: CATMDSLNSPLHF
CDR3 DNA: TGTGCCACCATGGACTCTCTTAACTCACCCCTCCACTTT
D gene: NA
clone size: NA
V gene: TRBV6-5
J gene: TRBJ1-6

CDR3 protein: CASSLVVGPWEDSPLHF
CDR3 DNA: TGTGCCAGCAGCTTGGTCGTCGGGCCTTGGGAGGATTCACCCCTCCACTTT
D gene: NA
clone size: NA
V gene: TRBV5-8
J gene: TRBJ1-6

CDR3 protein: CASSLEGARGYTF
CDR3 DNA: TGTGCCAGCAGTTTAGAGGGGGCTCGGGGCTACACCTTC
D gene: TRBD1
clone size: NA
V gene: TRBV28
J gene: TRBJ1-2

CDR3 protein: CASSRRGSNEQFF
CDR3 DNA: TGTGCCAGCAGCCGACGGGGGAGTAATGAGCAGTTCTTC
D gene: NA
clone size: NA
V gene: TRBV7-3
J gene: TRBJ2-1

CDR3 protein: CASSETTGANYNEQFF
CDR3 DNA: TGTGCCAGCAGCGAAACGACAGGGGCGAACTACAATGAGCAGTTCTTC
D gene: TRBD1
clone size: NA
V gene: TRBV28
J gene: TRBJ2-1

CDR3 protein: CASSPTGQGLYGYTF
CDR3 DNA: TGTGCCAGCAGTCCCACGGGACAGGGACTCTATGGCTACACCTTC
D gene: TRBD1
clone size: NA
V gene: TRBV28
J gene: TRBJ1-2

CDR3 protein: CASSSTGLDTIYF
CDR3 DNA: TGCGCCAGCAGCTCGACAGGGTTGGACACCATATATTTT
D gene: TRBD1
clone size: NA
V gene: TRBV5-1
J gene: TRBJ1-3

CDR3 protein: CASSLKSGGYNEQFF
CDR3 DNA: TGCGCCAGCAGCTTGAAAAGCGGGGGGTACAATGAGCAGTTCTTC
D gene: TRBD2
clone size: NA
V gene: TRBV5-1
J gene: TRBJ2-1

CDR3 protein: CASSHVGLEGLEQYF
CDR3 DNA: TGTGCCAGCAGCCATGTAGGACTAGAGGGTCTCGAGCAGTACTTC
D gene: TRBD2
clone size: NA
V gene: TRBV14
J gene: TRBJ2-7

CDR3 protein: CASSAQGAGELFF
CDR3 DNA: TGTGCCAGCAGTGCGCAGGGGGCCGGGGAGCTGTTTTTT
D gene: TRBD1
clone size: once
V gene: TRBV2
J gene: TRBJ2-2

CDR3 protein: CASSPRQYGYTF
CDR3 DNA: TGTGCCAGCTCACCTCGTCAGTATGGCTACACCTTC
D gene: NA
clone size: NA
V gene: TRBV18
J gene: TRBJ1-2

CDR3 protein: CASSLGGAGYNSPLHF
CDR3 DNA: TGTGCCAGCAGCTTAGGTGGGGCAGGATATAATTCACCCCTCCACTTT
D gene: NA
clone size: NA
V gene: TRBV7-9
J gene: TRBJ1-6

CDR3 protein: CATSDPPGQYYEQYF
CDR3 DNA: TGTGCCACCAGTGATCCACCGGGACAGTACTACGAGCAGTACTTC
D gene: TRBD1
clone size: NA
V gene: TRBV24-1
J gene: TRBJ2-7

CDR3 protein: CASSVGESDTQYF
CDR3 DNA: TGTGCCAGCAGCGTAGGGGAGTCAGATACGCAGTATTTT
D gene: NA
clone size: NA
V gene: TRBV9
J gene: TRBJ2-3

CDR3 protein: CASSLRQLAGARMYSGELFF
CDR3 DNA: TGTGCCAGCAGCTTAAGGCAACTAGCGGGGGCGAGGATGTATAGCGGGGAGCTGTTTTTT
D gene: TRBD2
clone size: NA
V gene: TRBV7-3
J gene: TRBJ2-2

CDR3 protein: CASSHKIVVEQYF
CDR3 DNA: TGCGCCAGCAGCCACAAGATAGTGGTCGAGCAGTACTTC
D gene: NA
clone size: NA
V gene: TRBV4-1
J gene: TRBJ2-7

CDR3 protein: CASSQVSSSTDTQYF
CDR3 DNA: TGTGCCAGCAGCCAAGTCTCTAGCAGCACAGATACGCAGTATTTT
D gene: NA
clone size: NA
V gene: TRBV3-1/TRBV3-2
J gene: TRBJ2-3

CDR3 protein: CASSHIQGTGGELFF
CDR3 DNA: TGTGCCAGCAGCCATATACAGGGGACGGGCGGGGAGCTGTTTTTT
D gene: TRBD1
clone size: NA
V gene: TRBV5-8
J gene: TRBJ2-2